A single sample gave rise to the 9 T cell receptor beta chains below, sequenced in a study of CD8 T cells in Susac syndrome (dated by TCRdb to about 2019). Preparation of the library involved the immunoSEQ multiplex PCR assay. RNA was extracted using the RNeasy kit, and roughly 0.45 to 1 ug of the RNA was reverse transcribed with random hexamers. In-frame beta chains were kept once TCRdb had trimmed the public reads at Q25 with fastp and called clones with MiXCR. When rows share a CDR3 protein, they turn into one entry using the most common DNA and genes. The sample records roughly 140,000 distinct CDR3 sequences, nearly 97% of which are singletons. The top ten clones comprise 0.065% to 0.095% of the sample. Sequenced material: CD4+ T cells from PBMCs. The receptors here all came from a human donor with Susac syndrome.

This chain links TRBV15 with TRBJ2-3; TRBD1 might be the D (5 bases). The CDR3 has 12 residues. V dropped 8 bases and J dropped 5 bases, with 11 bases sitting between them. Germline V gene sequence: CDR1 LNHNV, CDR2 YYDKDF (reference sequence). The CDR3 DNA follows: TGTGCCACCGGACATCAGGGAGATACGCAGTATTTT. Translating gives CATGHQGDTQYF.

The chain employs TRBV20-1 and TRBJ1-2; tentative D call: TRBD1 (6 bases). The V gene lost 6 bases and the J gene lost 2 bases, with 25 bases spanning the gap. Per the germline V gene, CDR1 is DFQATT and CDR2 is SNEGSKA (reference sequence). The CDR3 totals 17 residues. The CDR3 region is CSAKTFTPQGRNYGYTF. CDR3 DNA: TGCAGTGCCAAAACTTTTACCCCCCAGGGGAGGAACTATGGCTACACCTTC.

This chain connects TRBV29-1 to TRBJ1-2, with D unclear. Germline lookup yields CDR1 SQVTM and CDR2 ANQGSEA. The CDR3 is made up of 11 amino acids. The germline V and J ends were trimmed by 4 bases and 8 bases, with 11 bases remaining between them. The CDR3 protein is CSVGGLGGYTF. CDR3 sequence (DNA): TGCAGCGTTGGAGGGTTGGGCGGCTACACCTTC.

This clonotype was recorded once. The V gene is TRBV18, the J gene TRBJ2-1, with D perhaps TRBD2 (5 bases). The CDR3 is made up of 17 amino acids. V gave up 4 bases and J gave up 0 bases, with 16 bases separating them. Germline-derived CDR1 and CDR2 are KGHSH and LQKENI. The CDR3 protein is CASSRGWRANSYNEQFF. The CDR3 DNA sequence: TGTGCCAGCTCACGAGGGTGGCGGGCCAACTCCTACAATGAGCAGTTCTTC.

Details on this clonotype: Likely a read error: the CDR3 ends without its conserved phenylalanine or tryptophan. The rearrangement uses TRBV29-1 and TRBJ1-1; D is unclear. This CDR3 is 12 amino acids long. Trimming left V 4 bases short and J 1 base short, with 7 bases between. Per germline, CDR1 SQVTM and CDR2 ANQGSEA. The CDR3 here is CSVGYENTEAFL. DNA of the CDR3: TGCAGCGTTGGCTATGAGAACACTGAAGCTTTCCTT.

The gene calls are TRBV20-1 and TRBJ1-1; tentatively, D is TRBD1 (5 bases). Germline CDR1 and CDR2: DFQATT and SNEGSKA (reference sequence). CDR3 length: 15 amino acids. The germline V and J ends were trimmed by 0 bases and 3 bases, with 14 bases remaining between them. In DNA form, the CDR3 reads TGCAGTGCTAGAGACACGCAGGGAGGGGACACTGAAGCTTTCTTT. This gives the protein CSARDTQGGDTEAFF.

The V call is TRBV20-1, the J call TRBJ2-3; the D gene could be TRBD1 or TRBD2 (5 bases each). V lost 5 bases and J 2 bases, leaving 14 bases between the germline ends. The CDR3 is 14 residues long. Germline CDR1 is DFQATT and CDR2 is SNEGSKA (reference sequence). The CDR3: CSAVRDGPTDTQYF. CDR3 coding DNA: TGCAGTGCTGTCCGGGACGGACCCACAGATACGCAGTATTTT.

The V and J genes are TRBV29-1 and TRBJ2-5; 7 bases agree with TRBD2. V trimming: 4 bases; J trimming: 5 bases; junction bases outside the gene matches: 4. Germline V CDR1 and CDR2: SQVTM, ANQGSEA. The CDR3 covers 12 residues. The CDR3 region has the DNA TGCAGCGTTGGGACTAGGTCTGAGACCCAGTACTTC. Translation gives CSVGTRSETQYF.

The CDR3 is CASSWPGTVNEQYF. In DNA form, the CDR3 reads TGTGCCAGCAGCTGGCCCGGGACGGTAAACGAGCAGTACTTC. The V gene is TRBV5-6, the J gene TRBJ2-7; possibly TRBD1 or TRBD2 for D (5 bases each). The CDR3 loop spans 14 amino acids. Per the germline V gene, CDR1 is SGHDT and CDR2 is YYEEEE. V gave up 3 bases and J gave up 5 bases, with 15 bases separating them.